These T cell receptor beta chains were read from a single sample in a study of identical twins. TCRdb re-derived calls from the 5' RACE reads in MiXCR, one entry per CDR3 protein. The table shows hundreds of thousands of distinct CDR3 sequences, with around an eighth occurring only once. Material: memory (CD45RO+) T cells sorted from blood. The receptors stem from a woman aged 18-30 years in good health. Each CDR3 is given with its conserved first and last residue. The D gene is left open where the match is weak. Clone size is given for some rows only: seen once, a few or many times, or a class if the clone is expanded.

D gene,V gene,clone size,J gene,CDR3 DNA,CDR3 protein
TRBD2,TRBV6-2/TRBV6-3,few,TRBJ2-1,TGTGCCAGCAGTTACGGGGCTAGCGGGCAGTTCTTC,CASSYGASGQFF
.,TRBV4-1,.,TRBJ2-7,TGCGCCAGCAGCCAAGAACCCAACTACGAGCAGTACTTC,CASSQEPNYEQYF
TRBD1,TRBV7-2,few,TRBJ1-1,TGTGCCAGCAGCTACCGACAGGGGAACACTGAAGCTTTCTTT,CASSYRQGNTEAFF
.,TRBV10-3,.,TRBJ2-5,TGTGCCATCAGTGAGGCCTTGGCGGGGCGGGGTCAAGAGACCCAGTACTTC,CAISEALAGRGQETQYF
.,TRBV5-1,.,TRBJ1-2,TGCGCCAGCAGCTGGGACAACCATGGCTACACCTTC,CASSWDNHGYTF
TRBD2,TRBV5-1,.,TRBJ2-7,TGCGCCAGCAGCTTGGACACTAGCGGAAACTACGAGCAGTACTTC,CASSLDTSGNYEQYF
TRBD2,TRBV9,few,TRBJ2-3,TGTGCCAGCAGCGTAGGAGTAGCGGGGGCTAGCACAGATACGCAGTATTTT,CASSVGVAGASTDTQYF
.,TRBV12-3/TRBV12-4,few,TRBJ1-1,TGTGCCAGCAGTCCCGGGACGACCGCAGAAGCTTTCTTT,CASSPGTTAEAFF
.,TRBV20-1,many,TRBJ1-6,TGCAGTGCTAGGACCACAGATCTACGAACCCTCCACTTT,CSARTTDLRTLHF
TRBD2,TRBV5-1,few,TRBJ2-7,TGCGCCAGCAGCCATACCCGACTAGCGGTCGGAGAGCAGTACTTC,CASSHTRLAVGEQYF
.,TRBV5-5,.,TRBJ2-2,TGTGCCAGCTCTCATGGGGGGACGGGCGGGGAGCTGTTTTTT,CASSHGGTGGELFF
TRBD2,TRBV7-9,few,TRBJ2-2,TGTGCCAGCAGCATTAGCGGGAGCCAGCTGAGGCTGTTTTTT,CASSISGSQLRLFF